A single sample gave rise to the 18 T cell receptor beta chains below, sequenced in a study of regulatory T cells in long-lasting Graves disease. The time point was: newly diagnosed GD, antithyroid drugs for less than 3 months. RNA from PBMCs was the source of the TCR library. Library construction for TCR beta used iRepertoire HTBI primers and Arm-PCR of CDR3 regions. Each CDR3 protein is one row after TCRdb ran MiXCR on the multiplex PCR reads. The sample contains 250,000 or so distinct CDR3 sequences, approximately 18% of which appear only once. The data were also submitted as part of a second study, on T cells in Graves' hyperthyroidism and ophthalmopathy.

The sequences come from peripheral blood mononuclear cells (PBMCs), collected at new diagnosis, from a patient treated with antithyroid drugs. The source is a woman aged 30 to 39 with Graves disease.

There are many counts of this clonotype. The V and J genes are TRBV12-3 or TRBV12-4 and TRBJ2-5; D is undetermined. The CDR3 contains 12 residues. The CDR3 coding sequence is TGTGCTAGACACGGACCTCACCAGACCCAGTACTTC. Its protein is CARHGPHQTQYF.

The V gene is TRBV11-2, the J gene TRBJ2-5, with unresolved D. The V gene's germline CDR1 is SGHAT and CDR2 FQNNGV. There are 15 residues in the CDR3. The V end lost 5 bases, the J end lost 1 base, and 14 bases lay between the germline ends. The CDR3 DNA is TGTGCCAGCAGCAGTCTCCGAGACTCCCAAGAGACCCAGTACTTC. This gives the protein CASSSLRDSQETQYF.

This clonotype came up many times. The chain has TRBV6-1 and TRBJ1-1; the D gene is possibly TRBD1 (5 bases). This CDR3 has 12 amino acids. V was trimmed by 1 base and J by 7 bases, leaving 7 bases between them. Germline-derived CDR1 and CDR2 are MNHNS and SASEGT. CDR3 bases: TGTGCCAGCAGTGAAGACGGGGGTGAAGCTTTCTTT. Translation: CASSEDGGEAFF.

This clonotype was detected ten times or more. The CDR3 reads CSARDWGQGKRNYGYTF. CDR3 DNA: TGCAGTGCTAGAGATTGGGGACAGGGGAAAAGGAACTATGGCTACACCTTC. The chain is built from TRBV20-1 and TRBJ1-2, with 10 bases that match TRBD1. The J segment lost 2 bases and the V segment lost 0 bases, leaving 9 bases of the junction unmatched. This CDR3 has 17 amino acids. Germline CDR1 is DFQATT and CDR2 is SNEGSKA (reference sequence).

In its sample, this clonotype was seen many times. The J gene is TRBJ2-5, the V gene TRBV3-1, with D possibly being TRBD1 or TRBD2 (5 bases each). CDR3 length equals 14 residues. The V and J ends lost 1 base and 5 bases respectively, with 11 bases between them. Germline V gene sequence: CDR1 LGHDT, CDR2 YNNKEL (reference sequence). CDR3 in amino acids: CASSQVWDRETQYF. The CDR3 region has the DNA TGTGCCAGCAGCCAAGTTTGGGACCGGGAGACCCAGTACTTC.

This clonotype was found a few times. The chain uses TRBV4-2 and TRBJ2-2, with unresolved D. The V gene lost 1 base and the J gene lost 2 bases, with 8 bases spanning the gap. Germline assignment: CDR1 LGHNA and CDR2 YNFKEQ. The CDR3 covers 15 residues. The DNA of the CDR3 is TGTGCCAGCAGCCAAGCCGGCTCCAACACCGGGGAGCTGTTTTTT. It codes for CASSQAGSNTGELFF.

This clonotype was found many times. V gene TRBV6-5 combines with J gene TRBJ2-5; 8 bases match TRBD1. The trim removed 2 bases at V and 3 bases at J, leaving 8 bases unmatched. CDR1 and CDR2 (germline): MNHEY, SVGAGI. CDR3 length: 16 amino acids. The CDR3 reads CASSYGAATGEETQYF. The CDR3 region has the DNA TGTGCCAGCAGTTACGGCGCCGCGACAGGGGAAGAGACCCAGTACTTC.

This clonotype was observed at least ten times. The gene calls are TRBV3-1 and TRBJ1-3; the D gene is possibly TRBD1 (6 bases). Trimming removed 4 bases at V and 5 bases at J, with 18 bases between. The CDR3 totals 16 residues. Germline V gene data show CDR1 as LGHDT and CDR2 as YNNKEL (reference sequence). The CDR3: CASSLKGGFPRNTIYF. Written as DNA, the CDR3 is TGTGCCAGCAGCCTAAAGGGGGGGTTTCCTCGAAACACCATATATTTT.

In this sample, this clonotype turned up many times. This chain uses TRBV5-6 with TRBJ1-1; D may be TRBD1 (6 bases). CDR3 length equals 14 residues. V lost 2 bases and J 3 bases, leaving 11 bases between the germline ends. Germline CDR1 is SGHDT and CDR2 is YYEEEE. CDR3 protein: CASSFTGRDTEAFF. CDR3 DNA sequence: TGTGCCAGCAGCTTCACAGGGAGAGACACTGAAGCTTTCTTT.

This clonotype showed up just a few times. This chain links TRBV6-5 with TRBJ1-1; TRBD1 might be the D (6 bases). The V gene's germline CDR1 is MNHEY and CDR2 SVGAGI. This CDR3 comprises 14 residues. The V and J ends lost 1 base and 3 bases respectively, with 9 bases between them. The CDR3 is CASSYYRVYTEAFF. DNA of the CDR3: TGTGCCAGCAGTTACTACAGGGTCTACACTGAAGCTTTCTTT.

This clonotype was recorded at least ten times. The rearrangement uses TRBV3-1 and TRBJ1-1; tentative D call: TRBD1 (5 bases). V lost 4 bases to trimming and J lost 4 bases, with 13 bases between them. The CDR3 runs to 14 residues. CDR1 is LGHDT, CDR2 YNNKEL, per germline (reference sequence). CDR3 sequence reads: CASSLEGYGTEAFF. The CDR3 coding sequence is TGTGCCAGCAGCCTTGAGGGGTACGGCACTGAAGCTTTCTTT.

This chain uses TRBV6-1 with TRBJ1-6; tentative D call: TRBD1 (5 bases). Germline-derived CDR1 and CDR2 are MNHNS and SASEGT. The V end was cut by 8 bases, the J end by 8 bases, with 16 bases between. CDR3 size: 14 residues. CDR3 in amino acids: CASYRFPSDSPLHF. The DNA of the CDR3 is TGTGCCAGCTACAGGTTCCCCTCTGATTCACCCCTCCACTTT.

This clonotype was seen repeatedly, ten times or more. The chain employs TRBV29-1 and TRBJ2-5; 8 nucleotides match TRBD2. Germline-derived CDR1 and CDR2 are SQVTM and ANQGSEA. The J segment lost 2 bases and the V segment lost 6 bases, leaving 8 bases of the junction unmatched. The length of the CDR3 is 14 residues. Written as DNA, the CDR3 is TGCAGCGTCTCTCCGGGGGGGGAACAAGAGACCCAGTACTTC. This codes for CSVSPGGEQETQYF.

As regards this clonotype: Given a far larger clone just one base away, this is likely a sequencing read error. This chain connects TRBV7-2 to TRBJ2-1; TRBD2 matches 12 bases. Germline V CDR1 and CDR2: SGHTA, FQGNSA. The CDR3 consists of 16 residues. The CDR3 DNA reads TGTGCCAGCAGCTACGGACTAGCGGGGACCTACAATGAGCAGCTCTTC. Translated: CASSYGLAGTYNEQLF.

This clonotype showed up many times. This chain links TRBV29-1 with TRBJ2-1; 9 positions agree with TRBD2. Germline loops: CDR1 SQVTM, CDR2 ANQGSEA. The V segment lost 6 bases and the J segment 2 bases; nucleotides outside the gene matches: 5. CDR3 length: 14 amino acids. The CDR3 reads CSVAGGPTYNEQFF. The CDR3 bases are TGCAGCGTCGCGGGGGGGCCCACCTACAATGAGCAGTTCTTC.

In its sample, this clonotype was seen many times. The V call is TRBV20-1, the J call TRBJ2-3; no clear D gene. CDR1 DFQATT and CDR2 SNEGSKA come from the germline V gene (reference sequence). Trimming stripped 5 bases from V and 2 bases from J, with 14 bases between. The CDR3 runs to 14 residues. Here the CDR3 reads CSALTDQITDTQYF. The DNA of the CDR3 is TGCAGTGCTCTCACTGACCAAATCACAGATACGCAGTATTTT.

This clonotype was seen many times. This rearrangement joins TRBV6-2 or TRBV6-3 to TRBJ1-5; D unclear. CDR3 size: 14 residues. Germline CDR1 and CDR2: MNHEY and SVGEGT. Trimming removed 5 bases from V and 7 bases from J, with 15 bases in between. CDR3 nucleotide sequence: TGTGCCAGCAGTGAACTCAGTCTAACGCAGCCCCAGCATTTT. Its translation: CASSELSLTQPQHF.

This clonotype has at least ten counts. The chain uses TRBV9 and TRBJ2-7; TRBD1 matches 10 bases. V dropped 4 bases and J dropped 4; count of bases not matched to a gene: 8. This CDR3 region has 15 residues. Germline V gene lookup returns CDR1 SGDLS and CDR2 YYNGEE. In DNA form, the CDR3 reads TGTGCCAGCAGCATTGGCCGGGACAGGGGATACGAGCAGTACTTC. This codes for CASSIGRDRGYEQYF.